Following are 27 T cell receptor beta chains from one sample sequenced in a study of T-cell reconstitution after alpha-beta-depleted transplantation in children. Preparation of the TCRbeta library involved a method that used unique molecular identifiers. Each CDR3 protein is one row after TCRdb ran MiXCR on the PCR reads. The sample yields about 980,000 distinct CDR3 sequences, 25% to 35% seen once. The source material was PBMCs, mostly from graft donor cells, sampled 360 days after TCRalphabeta/CD19-depleted stem cell transplant. The source is a boy under three years old who had a stem cell transplant for SCID, so the T cells may come from the graft donor.

V is TRBV6-5 and J is TRBJ2-7; 13 nucleotides line up with TRBD2. There are 16 residues in the CDR3. Germline loops: CDR1 MNHEY, CDR2 SVGAGI. V lost 5 bases to trimming and J lost 5 bases; unmatched junction nucleotides: 9. The CDR3 DNA follows: TGTGCCAGCAGTACTCGGACTAGCGGGGGTCCTAACGAGCAGTACTTC. As protein: CASSTRTSGGPNEQYF.

Only a few counts were recorded for this clonotype. The chain couples TRBV19 to TRBJ2-7; TRBD1 is a possible D gene (6 bases). Trimming took 3 bases from V and 3 from J, leaving 18 bases between them. CDR1 is LNHDA, CDR2 SQIVND, per germline (reference sequence). This CDR3 contains 16 residues. The CDR3 DNA follows: TGTGCCAGTAGTATTGACGCAGGGGACGCTCGCTACGAGCAGTACTTC. Protein sequence: CASSIDAGDARYEQYF. The variable domain in full, with the rest retrieved from reference TRBV19 and TRBJ2-7, is DGGITQSPKYLFRKEGQNVTLSCEQNLNHDAMYWYRQDPGQGLRLIYYSQIVNDFQKGDIAEGYSVSREKKESFPLTVTSAQKNPTAFYLCASSIDAGDARYEQYFGPGTRLTVT.

This clonotype came up a few times. The CDR3 region has the DNA TGCGCCAGCAGCCAAGCGGCGAATGGAAACACCATATATTTT. Protein product: CASSQAANGNTIYF. The genes are TRBV4-1 and TRBJ1-3; D not resolved. Germline CDR1 is MGHRA and CDR2 is YSYEKL. V was cut by 1 base and J by 3 bases, with 7 bases left in between. The CDR3 runs to 14 residues.

This clonotype came up a few times. The chain links TRBV4-3 to TRBJ2-7, with 8 bases fitting TRBD1. The V segment lost 0 bases and the J segment 6 bases; nucleotides outside the gene matches: 13. Germline CDR1 reads LGHNA; CDR2 reads YSLEER. The CDR3 is made up of 17 amino acids. For the CDR3, the DNA is TGCGCCAGCAGCCAAGAGGTGCCGACAGGGGCTCCTCGCGAGCAGTACTTC. Translating gives CASSQEVPTGAPREQYF.

The chain has TRBV5-1 and TRBJ2-7; TRBD1 agrees at 7 bases. The CDR3 consists of 14 residues. Germline CDR1 SGHRS, CDR2 YFSETQ. Losses at the gene ends were 4 bases for V and 7 bases for J; bases not matched to a gene: 11. The CDR3 DNA is TGCGCCAGCAGCGTTAAACAGGGGCCGGGGGAGCAGTACTTC. It yields the protein CASSVKQGPGEQYF. Combining the CDR3 with reference TRBV5-1 and TRBJ2-7 gives the whole variable domain KAGVTQTPRYLIKTRGQQVTLSCSPISGHRSVSWYQQTPGQGLQFLFEYFSETQRNKGNFPGRFSGRQFSNSRSEMNVSTLELGDSALYLCASSVKQGPGEQYFGPGTRLTVT.

This clonotype has more than one count but fewer than ten. V is TRBV20-1 and J is TRBJ2-2, with D perhaps TRBD1 (6 bases). CDR1 is DFQATT and CDR2 is SNEGSKA in the germline V gene (reference sequence). With 4 bases removed from V and 4 bases from J, the gap between germline ends came to 13 bases. The CDR3 contains 14 residues. The CDR3 spells CSAIQGHLTGELFF. The CDR3 bases are TGCAGTGCTATTCAGGGACACCTCACCGGGGAGCTGTTTTTT.

Only a few counts were recorded for this clonotype. V is TRBV28 and J is TRBJ1-1; no clear D. This CDR3 region has 17 residues. Germline values: CDR1 MDHEN, CDR2 SYDVKM. Trimming cost V 3 bases and J 5 bases, with 22 bases left between them. In DNA, the CDR3 is TGTGCCAGCAGTTTCGGTGGCCTGACGGCACGACCGACTGAAGCTTTCTTT. Amino acid sequence: CASSFGGLTARPTEAFF.

This clonotype was observed a handful of times. The chain uses TRBV7-2 and TRBJ2-2, with D possibly TRBD1 on 6 matching bases. With 2 bases removed from V and 6 bases from J, the gap between germline ends came to 19 bases. The CDR3 totals 17 residues. Germline V gene data show CDR1 as SGHTA and CDR2 as FQGNSA. The chain's CDR3 is CASSLLWVGASSGELFF. The CDR3 bases are TGTGCCAGCAGCTTATTATGGGTGGGGGCATCGTCCGGGGAGCTGTTTTTT.

As DNA, the CDR3 is TGCAGTGCAGCGGGACTAGCGGTCGAGCAGTACTTC. It codes for CSAAGLAVEQYF. The chain is built from TRBV20-1 and TRBJ2-7; 11 nucleotides agree with TRBD2. Germline V gives CDR1 DFQATT, CDR2 SNEGSKA (reference sequence). The CDR3 is made up of 12 amino acids. The V gene end was trimmed by 6 bases and the J gene end by 6 bases; junction bases not matched to a gene: 4.

The chain combines TRBV4-1 with TRBJ1-4; D possibly corresponds to TRBD1 (6 bases). CDR1 and CDR2 from the germline V gene are MGHRA and YSYEKL. The CDR3 is made up of 16 amino acids. V gave up 3 bases and J gave up 8 bases, with 19 bases separating them. The CDR3 loop is CASSQGDDRRKEKLFF. The DNA of the CDR3 is TGCGCCAGCAGCCAGGGGGATGACAGGAGGAAGGAAAAACTGTTTTTT.

This chain links TRBV5-6 with TRBJ2-7; D perhaps matches TRBD1 (5 bases). Trimming took 2 bases from V and 7 from J, leaving 13 bases between them. Germline V gene data show CDR1 as SGHDT and CDR2 as YYEEEE. The CDR3 extends over 13 amino acids. The CDR3 loop is CASSFQGAWEQYF. CDR3 nucleotides: TGTGCCAGCAGCTTCCAGGGTGCTTGGGAGCAGTACTTC.

This clonotype has ten or more counts. The chain uses TRBV4-3 and TRBJ1-1; TRBD1 is a possible D gene (5 bases). Per germline, CDR1 LGHNA and CDR2 YSLEER. Trimming left V 0 bases short and J 4 bases short, with 12 bases between. The CDR3 has 15 residues. CDR3 loop: CASSQDPRVVTEAFF. The CDR3 DNA sequence: TGCGCCAGCAGCCAAGATCCCAGGGTGGTCACTGAAGCTTTCTTT.

This clonotype turned up a few times. The chain is built from TRBV29-1 and TRBJ1-1; D gene uncertain. Germline CDR1 SQVTM, CDR2 ANQGSEA. Deletions cut 7 bases from V and 4 bases from J, with 10 bases between. The CDR3 runs to 11 residues. In nucleotides, the CDR3 is TGCAGCGGCGGGGAAGGCACTGAAGCTTTCTTT. It is translated as CSGGEGTEAFF.

This chain connects TRBV28 to TRBJ1-6; D is unclear. CDR3 length: 13 amino acids. V lost 3 bases to trimming and J lost 8 bases, with 8 bases between them. The germline CDR1 and CDR2 sequences are MDHEN and SYDVKM. The CDR3 DNA follows: TGTGCCAGCAGTTTCCGGTACGATTCACCCCTCCACTTT. Its translation is CASSFRYDSPLHF.

This chain joins TRBV20-1 and TRBJ1-5, with 9 bases lining up with TRBD1. The V gene's germline CDR1 is DFQATT and CDR2 SNEGSKA (reference sequence). The trim removed 3 bases at V and 5 bases at J, leaving 5 bases unmatched. This CDR3 is 14 amino acids long. The CDR3 sequence: CSASRDRDHQPQHF. The CDR3 coding sequence is TGCAGTGCTAGCCGGGACAGGGATCATCAGCCCCAGCATTTT.

The rearrangement links TRBV9 to TRBJ1-5; D is ambiguous. V lost 3 bases, J lost 3 bases, and 10 bases lay in between. The V gene's germline CDR1 is SGDLS and CDR2 YYNGEE. The CDR3 length is 14 residues. The CDR3 is CASSAGPFNQPQHF. CDR3 nucleotides: TGTGCCAGCAGCGCCGGACCGTTCAATCAGCCCCAGCATTTT.

The V and J genes are TRBV5-1 and TRBJ2-5; TRBD2 aligns across 9 bases. From germline, CDR1 is SGHRS and CDR2 YFSETQ. The CDR3 has 17 amino acids. V lost 2 bases to trimming and J lost 0 bases; unmatched junction nucleotides: 8. CDR3 DNA sequence: TGCGCCAGCAGCTTTAGCGGGGGCCCACGAAACCAAGAGACCCAGTACTTC. It is translated as CASSFSGGPRNQETQYF.

The chain is built from TRBV29-1 and TRBJ2-5; 8 positions agree with TRBD2. This CDR3 comprises 13 residues. From germline, CDR1 is SQVTM and CDR2 ANQGSEA. V gave up 6 bases and J gave up 2 bases; unmatched junction bases: 5. The CDR3 spells CSVGGASQETQYF. CDR3 nucleotides: TGCAGCGTCGGGGGGGCCTCACAAGAGACCCAGTACTTC. Filled out from reference TRBV29-1 and TRBJ2-5, the complete variable domain reads SAVISQKPSRDICQRGTSLTIQCQVDSQVTMMFWYRQQPGQSLTLIATANQGSEATYESGFVIDKFPISRPNLTFSTLTVSNMSPEDSSIYLCSVGGASQETQYFGPGTRLLVL.

The sample holds a few counts of this clonotype. The chain combines TRBV24-1 with TRBJ2-5; D possibly matches TRBD1 or TRBD2 (5 bases each). CDR3 length: 15 amino acids. V lost 4 bases, J lost 5 bases, and 16 bases lay in between. Germline values: CDR1 KGHDR, CDR2 SFDVKD. The CDR3 region is CATSDPGPKKETQYF. DNA for the CDR3: TGTGCCACCAGTGACCCGGGACCGAAAAAGGAGACCCAGTACTTC.

This clonotype appeared a single time. The J gene is TRBJ1-3, the V gene TRBV11-2, with D uncertain. The V and J ends lost 3 bases and 4 bases respectively, with 13 bases between them. Germline CDR1 and CDR2: SGHAT and FQNNGV. This CDR3 is 15 amino acids long. CDR3 nucleotides: TGTGCCAGCAGCTTTGGAAGCTCTGGAGGAAACACCATATATTTT. Residues: CASSFGSSGGNTIYF.

This clonotype has a handful of counts. This rearrangement joins TRBV18 to TRBJ2-6; D gene ambiguous. V was clipped by 5 bases and J by 0 bases, with 14 bases between them. Germline V CDR1 and CDR2: KGHSH, LQKENI. The CDR3 covers 17 residues. In DNA, the CDR3 is TGTGCCAGCTCAGCTCAGTTCGCGTTCTCTGGGGCCAACGTCCTGACTTTC. Protein product: CASSAQFAFSGANVLTF. The full variable domain, with the rest looked up from reference TRBV18 and TRBJ2-6, is NAGVMQNPRHLVRRRGQEARLRCSPMKGHSHVYWYRQLPEEGLKFMVYLQKENIIDESGMPKERFSAEFPKEGPSILRIQQVVRGDSAAYFCASSAQFAFSGANVLTFGAGSRLTVL.

The genes are TRBV11-1 and TRBJ2-1; TRBD2 matches 11 bases. This CDR3 comprises 16 residues. The V segment lost 4 bases and the J segment 6 bases; nucleotides outside the gene matches: 8. CDR1 and CDR2 from the germline V gene are SGHAT and FQDESV (reference sequence). CDR3: CASSSKRLAGSNEQFF. The CDR3 DNA sequence: TGTGCCAGCAGCTCTAAGCGACTAGCGGGAAGCAATGAGCAGTTCTTC.

The sample holds a few counts of this clonotype. This chain uses TRBV9 with TRBJ2-2; TRBD2 matches 14 bases. With 5 bases clipped from V and 8 bases from J, the junction kept 11 bases outside the gene matches. The CDR3 runs 17 residues. Germline V CDR1 and CDR2: SGDLS, YYNGEE. The CDR3 DNA is TGTGCCAGCAGTCCCCGACTAGCGGGGGGGCAGGAAGGGGAGCTGTTTTTT. It yields the protein CASSPRLAGGQEGELFF. The full variable domain, rest sourced from reference TRBV9 and TRBJ2-2, is DSGVTQTPKHLITATGQRVTLRCSPRSGDLSVYWYQQSLDQGLQFLIQYYNGEERAKGNILERFSAQQFPDLHSELNLSSLELGDSALYFCASSPRLAGGQEGELFFGEGSRLTVL.

This clonotype turned up a few times. The DNA for the CDR3 is TGTGCCAGCAGACACAGGGTTAGGAGAACTGAAGCTTTCTTT. Its protein is CASRHRVRRTEAFF. The chain recombines TRBV12-3 or TRBV12-4 with TRBJ1-1; TRBD1 might be the D (6 bases). The V end was cut by 6 bases, the J end by 5 bases, with 16 bases between. The CDR3 contains 14 residues.

This clonotype was detected only a few times. The chain carries TRBV5-1 and TRBJ2-7, with D unclear. The CDR3 is 17 amino acids. Trimming removed 0 bases at V and 1 base at J, with 17 bases between. Germline CDR1 and CDR2: SGHRS and YFSETQ. CDR3 residues: CASSLVAPTSPSYEQYF. In nucleotides, the CDR3 is TGCGCCAGCAGCTTGGTTGCCCCAACATCCCCTTCCTACGAGCAGTACTTC.

The rearrangement links TRBV12-3 or TRBV12-4 to TRBJ2-7; TRBD1 matches 7 bases. This CDR3 region has 14 residues. The V segment lost 6 bases and the J segment 0 bases; nucleotides outside the gene matches: 5. The CDR3 is CASRSTGNSYEQYF. CDR3 sequence (DNA): TGTGCCAGCAGGTCGACAGGGAACTCCTACGAGCAGTACTTC.

The table lists this clonotype with a few counts. This sequence joins TRBV19 and TRBJ2-1; D might be TRBD1 (5 bases). The V and J ends lost 5 bases and 12 bases respectively, with 8 bases between them. CDR3 length: 10 residues. CDR1 and CDR2 from the germline V gene are LNHDA and SQIVND (reference sequence). CDR3 sequence: CASSHQGQFF. CDR3 DNA sequence: TGTGCCAGTAGTCACCAGGGGCAGTTCTTC.